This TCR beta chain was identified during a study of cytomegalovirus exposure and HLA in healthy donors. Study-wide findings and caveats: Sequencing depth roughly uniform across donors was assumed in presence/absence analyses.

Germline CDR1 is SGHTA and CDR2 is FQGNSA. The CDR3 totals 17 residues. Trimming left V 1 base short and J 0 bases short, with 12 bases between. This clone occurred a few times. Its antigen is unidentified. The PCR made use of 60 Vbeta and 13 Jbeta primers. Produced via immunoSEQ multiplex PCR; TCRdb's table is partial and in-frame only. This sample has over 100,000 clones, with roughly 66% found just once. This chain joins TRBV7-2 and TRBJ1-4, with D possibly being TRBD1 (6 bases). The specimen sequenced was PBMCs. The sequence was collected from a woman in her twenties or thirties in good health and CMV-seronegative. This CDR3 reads CASSLGGRGATNEKLFF. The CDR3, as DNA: TGTGCCAGCAGCTTAGGAGGCAGGGGTGCAACTAATGAAAAACTGTTTTTT.